Listed here are 20 T cell receptor beta chains from one sample, sequenced in a study of shared clonotypes between healthy human individuals. The repertoire was sequenced with immunoSEQ multiplex PCR; TCRdb's copy has only in-frame clones and lacks some. The sample contains about 670,000 clones, 72% of which appear only once. The specimen was memory CD4+ T cells sorted from blood. The subset is: CD45RA-negative fraction. These receptors all come from a woman under 40 in good health.

This clone was observed at least ten times. The V call is TRBV19, the J call TRBJ2-2; D unresolved. Per germline, CDR1 LNHDA and CDR2 SQIVND (reference sequence). V lost 0 bases, J lost 4 bases, and 9 bases lay in between. The length of the CDR3 is 15 residues. The CDR3 nucleotides read TGTGCCAGTAGTATAGATGACCTGATCACCGGGGAGCTGTTTTTT. As protein: CASSIDDLITGELFF.

This clone was recorded only once. This chain joins TRBV10-3 and TRBJ2-5; D is possibly TRBD1 (6 bases). Trimming shortened V by 10 bases and J by 5 bases, and 14 bases separated the two germline ends. Germline V gives CDR1 ENHRY, CDR2 SYGVKD. The CDR3 contains 12 residues. As DNA, the CDR3 is TGTGCCACCCAACAGGGCGGGGAGACCCAGTACTTC. Translating it yields CATQQGGETQYF.

V is TRBV5-1 and J is TRBJ2-3, with D perhaps matching TRBD2 (5 bases). The V end lost 0 bases, the J end lost 7 bases, and 15 bases lay between the germline ends. The V gene's germline CDR1 is SGHRS and CDR2 YFSETQ. The CDR3 extends over 15 amino acids. CDR3 in DNA: TGCGCCAGCAGCTTGGGAGCGGACCTTATAAATACGCAGTATTTT. Amino acid sequence: CASSLGADLINTQYF.

The V gene is TRBV4-2, the J gene TRBJ2-7, with 7 bases lining up with TRBD1. CDR3 length: 15 residues. Trimming cost V 3 bases and J 6 bases; bases outside gene matches: 11. CDR1 and CDR2 (germline): LGHNA, YNFKEQ. The CDR3 sequence is CASSQAGTVGLEQYF. CDR3 DNA sequence: TGTGCCAGCAGCCAGGCCGGGACAGTAGGGCTCGAGCAGTACTTC.

The V call is TRBV4-1, the J call TRBJ2-7, with 7 positions matching TRBD1. Trimming at V came to 3 bases and at J to 1 base, leaving 6 bases not matched to a gene. Germline V gene sequence: CDR1 MGHRA, CDR2 YSYEKL. CDR3 size: 15 residues. CDR3 in amino acids: CASSHSEDRSYEQYF. The CDR3 DNA follows: TGCGCCAGCAGCCACTCAGAGGACAGGTCCTACGAGCAGTACTTC.

A note on this clone: It may be a read error: a sequence one base away is much more abundant. Other nucleotide sequences in the sample specify the same CDR3. The rearrangement uses TRBV7-3 and TRBJ2-7, with TRBD2 identical over 7 bases. There are 14 residues in the CDR3. V trimming: 5 bases; J trimming: 0 bases; junction bases outside the gene matches: 4. The germline gives CDR1 SGHTA, CDR2 FQGTGA. This CDR3 reads CASSLQRDSYEQYF. In DNA, the CDR3 is TGTGCCAGCAGCCTCCAGCGGGACTCCTACGAGCAGTACTTC.

The chain couples TRBV4-1 to TRBJ1-5; weak D call: TRBD1 (5 bases). The CDR3 sequence is 15 residues long. Germline V CDR1 and CDR2: MGHRA, YSYEKL. Trimming cost V 0 bases and J 6 bases, with 12 bases left between them. The CDR3 region is CASSQDAGKSQPQHF. CDR3 sequence (DNA): TGCGCCAGCAGCCAAGACGCAGGGAAGAGTCAGCCCCAGCATTTT.

This clone appeared once. V and J are TRBV21-1 and TRBJ2-4; the DNA was not compared with TRBD1, the D call given in the table. TRBV21-1 is labeled a pseudogene. The CDR3 is made up of 17 amino acids. As DNA, the CDR3 is TGTGCCAGCAGCAACCCGTATCCAGGGAAGGGCAAAAACATTCAGTACTTC. Protein sequence: CASSNPYPGKGKNIQYF.

In this sample, this clone turned up a few times. This chain uses TRBV28 with TRBJ2-3, with D possibly TRBD1 on 6 matching bases. There are 16 residues in the CDR3. Germline CDR1 MDHEN, CDR2 SYDVKM. V was trimmed by 5 bases and J by 2 bases, leaving 17 bases between them. CDR3 sequence (DNA): TGTGCCAGCAGTAAGACCCAGGGGATTTTCACAGATACGCAGTATTTT. Its translation: CASSKTQGIFTDTQYF.

This clone was seen only a few times. It is unclear where the CDR3 begins or ends on the DNA, so no DNA is shown, and the CDR3 is as TCRdb lists it. The chain uses TRBV6-1 and TRBJ1-2. The CDR3 extends over 15 residues, inclusive of both ends. The germline V gene has CDR1 MNHNS and CDR2 SASEGT. CDR3 residues: CASSEDLRAGFGYTF.

This CDR3 reads CASSGTSGRTDTQYF. In DNA form, the CDR3 reads TGTGCCAGCAGCGGGACTAGCGGGAGGACAGATACGCAGTATTTT. J is TRBJ2-3 and V is TRBV25-1; 15 bases fit TRBD2. From germline, CDR1 is MGHDK and CDR2 SYGVNS. The CDR3 is 15 amino acids. The V gene end was trimmed by 6 bases and the J gene end by 3 bases; junction bases not matched to a gene: 1.

The chain combines TRBV27 with TRBJ1-2; no clear D. The germline gives CDR1 MNHEY, CDR2 SMNVEV (reference sequence). V lost 2 bases, J lost 2 bases, and 6 bases lay in between. The CDR3 extends over 13 amino acids. In nucleotides, the CDR3 is TGTGCCAGCAGTTTACAGGAAAACTATGGCTACACCTTC. Translated: CASSLQENYGYTF.

The chain is built from TRBV6-1 and TRBJ1-1, with TRBD1 matching 9 bases. CDR1 is MNHNS and CDR2 is SASEGT in the germline V gene. The V gene end was trimmed by 5 bases and the J gene end by 10 bases; junction bases not matched to a gene: 5. This CDR3 has 12 residues. The CDR3 DNA is TGTGCCAGCAGTACCACAGGGGGCCCAGCTTTCTTT. This gives the protein CASSTTGGPAFF.

This rearrangement joins TRBV27 to TRBJ2-1, with 12 bases matching TRBD2. There are 15 residues in the CDR3. From germline, CDR1 is MNHEY and CDR2 SMNVEV (reference sequence). Germline trimming cut 5 bases from V and 12 bases from J; bases unmatched to any gene: 11. The CDR3 DNA is TGTGCCAGCAGTCCAAGACTAGCGGGGGCTGGTGGGCAGTTCTTC. It yields the protein CASSPRLAGAGGQFF.

V is TRBV28 and J is TRBJ2-1; TRBD1 is a possible D gene (6 bases). The germline V gene has CDR1 MDHEN and CDR2 SYDVKM. Trimming took off 7 bases at V and 5 bases at J, with 15 bases between the two ends. The CDR3 consists of 14 residues. The CDR3 coding sequence is TGTGCCAGCAACCGCTGGGGGCAGCACAATGAGCAGTTCTTC. Protein sequence: CASNRWGQHNEQFF.

This clone turned up a few times. This chain links TRBV7-9 with TRBJ2-2, with D perhaps matching TRBD2 (6 bases). CDR1 SEHNR and CDR2 FQNEAQ come from the germline V gene (reference sequence). V lost 11 bases and J 1 base, leaving 17 bases between the germline ends. This CDR3 region has 15 residues. CDR3 region: CAAQRASENTGELFF. In DNA form, the CDR3 reads TGTGCCGCGCAACGGGCTAGCGAGAACACCGGGGAGCTGTTTTTT.

In its sample, this clone was seen once. V usage is TRBV5-1 and J usage is TRBJ2-5, with D possibly matching TRBD1 (7 bases). The germline V gene has CDR1 SGHRS and CDR2 YFSETQ. V lost 2 bases, J lost 2 bases, and 13 bases lay in between. The CDR3 runs to 15 residues. The CDR3 DNA follows: TGCGCCAGCAGCTTTCAGGGGGGAGATCAAGAGACCCAGTACTTC. Encoded protein: CASSFQGGDQETQYF.

The chain links TRBV28 to TRBJ2-7; D perhaps matches TRBD2 (6 bases). Looked up from germline, CDR1 is MDHEN and CDR2 is SYDVKM. Between the trimmed V and J ends, which lost 2 bases and 4 bases, there was a span of 21 bases. This CDR3 contains 17 residues. CDR3 sequence reads: CASSLGPAGPRGYEQYF. The DNA for the CDR3 is TGTGCCAGCAGTTTAGGCCCTGCGGGGCCACGAGGTTACGAGCAGTACTTC.

V is TRBV18 and J is TRBJ2-5, with no clear D. This CDR3 comprises 14 residues. From germline, CDR1 is KGHSH and CDR2 LQKENI. Trimming shortened V by 8 bases and J by 2 bases, and 15 bases separated the two germline ends. The CDR3, as DNA: TGTGCCAGCCAGTTAGGGTTCGGGCAAGAGACCCAGTACTTC. Translation gives CASQLGFGQETQYF.

This clone was observed a single time. This chain links TRBV6-5 with TRBJ1-4; D ambiguous. Germline loops: CDR1 MNHEY, CDR2 SVGAGI. With 6 bases removed from V and 10 bases from J, the gap between germline ends came to 12 bases. The CDR3 is 12 residues long. The CDR3: CASRSPAGKLFF. The CDR3, as DNA: TGTGCCAGCAGATCCCCGGCGGGAAAACTGTTTTTT.